This is a list of T cell receptor beta chains from one sample in a study of OX40 agonist ivuxolimab in advanced cancers. TCRdb's copy holds only in-frame clones and misses some; the assay was immunoSEQ multiplex PCR. The table lists 42,000 or so clones, 89% of them singletons. The input for sequencing was CD4+ or CD8+ T cells sorted from blood, taken in a trial of the OX40 agonist ivuxolimab. All receptors come from an adult with an advanced solid tumor such as melanoma, head and neck, liver or kidney cancer. Each CDR3 is given with its conserved first and last residue.

CDR3: CASRTRTGEPYEQYF
V: TRBV6-6
J: TRBJ2-7

CDR3: CASSEEASRDGYTF
V: TRBV6-1
J: TRBJ1-2

CDR3: CASSVDGSNQPQHF
V: TRBV9
J: TRBJ1-5

CDR3: CASSLEQTVNNEQFF
V: TRBV11-3
J: TRBJ2-1

CDR3: CASSPGRASDTQYF
V: TRBV11-3
J: TRBJ2-3

CDR3: CASSSGQGNTIYF
V: TRBV11-3
J: TRBJ1-3

CDR3: CASSQWGNRDYGYTF
V: TRBV23-1
J: TRBJ1-2

CDR3: CASSLLAGALDRDTQYF
V: TRBV7-3
J: TRBJ2-3

CDR3: CASTLQGAQWNIQYF
V: TRBV2
J: TRBJ2-4

CDR3: CASSLGGNTEAFF
V: TRBV6-1
J: TRBJ1-1

CDR3: CASRPSGPDYEQYF
V: TRBV7-2
J: TRBJ2-7

CDR3: CASSPRTETNEKLFF
V: TRBV18
J: TRBJ1-4

CDR3: CASSKPPGRTEAFF
V: TRBV21-1
J: TRBJ1-1

CDR3: CASRSPGASGNTIYF
V: TRBV7-9
J: TRBJ1-3

CDR3: CATSRAKGLAGGEQFF
V: TRBV15
J: TRBJ2-1

CDR3: CASSLDGQTGELFF
V: TRBV5-4
J: TRBJ2-2

CDR3: CASSLAPQGANQPQHF
V: TRBV7-2
J: TRBJ1-5

CDR3: CASSLRTGSDYGYTF
V: TRBV7-3
J: TRBJ1-2

CDR3: CASSLASWTGYGYTF
V: TRBV7-9
J: TRBJ1-2

CDR3: CASSTGLAGGMDEQFF
V: TRBV5-1
J: TRBJ2-1

CDR3: CASSLGRGGQPDTQYF
V: TRBV7-2
J: TRBJ2-3

CDR3: CASVTGVRTEAFF
V: TRBV2
J: TRBJ1-1

CDR3: CAISWTGESNEQFF
V: TRBV10-3
J: TRBJ2-1

CDR3: CSVRGPGGGGTDTQYF
V: TRBV29-1
J: TRBJ2-3

CDR3: CSAATGGEAFF
V: TRBV29-1
J: TRBJ1-1

CDR3: CASSQEPGAPGGYTF
V: TRBV4-3
J: TRBJ1-2

CDR3: CASSIRQSNTEAFF
V: TRBV11-2
J: TRBJ1-1

CDR3: CASSWGSETEAFF
V: TRBV27
J: TRBJ1-1

CDR3: CASSPARGNTEAFF
V: TRBV6-5
J: TRBJ1-1

CDR3: CASSLGWSTEAFF
V: TRBV5-4
J: TRBJ1-1

CDR3: CASSLVPRYSNQPQHF
V: TRBV6-6
J: TRBJ1-5

CDR3: CASSLFGNQPQHF
V: TRBV11-2
J: TRBJ1-5

CDR3: CASSLVRPPFLLSNEQFF
V: TRBV13
J: TRBJ2-1

CDR3: CASSQELAGPVGETQYF
V: TRBV4-2
J: TRBJ2-5

CDR3: CASSFGPGLFQPQHF
V: TRBV7-6
J: TRBJ1-5

CDR3: CATSSDESNEKLFF
V: TRBV15
J: TRBJ1-4

CDR3: CASSLAGTSGTYEQYF
V: TRBV7-9
J: TRBJ2-7

CDR3: CASSRGVGETQYF
V: TRBV7-3
J: TRBJ2-5

CDR3: CASSPGIERDHEQFF
V: TRBV18
J: TRBJ2-1

CDR3: CASSLAGQGDQPQHF
V: TRBV5-1
J: TRBJ1-5

CDR3: CASSLTGTGGSTGELFF
V: TRBV7-2
J: TRBJ2-2

CDR3: CASSLRGSEQYF
V: TRBV7-2
J: TRBJ2-7

CDR3: CAISVQDSNQPQHF
V: TRBV10-3
J: TRBJ1-5

CDR3: CASSPDLGWYGYTF
V: TRBV5-1
J: TRBJ1-2

CDR3: CASSPRSLAVPEQYF
V: TRBV7-2
J: TRBJ2-7

CDR3: CASRSYEQYF
V: TRBV2
J: TRBJ2-7

CDR3: CASSLDRDQPQHF
V: TRBV11-3
J: TRBJ1-5

CDR3: CASSQDRAETQYF
V: TRBV14
J: TRBJ2-5

CDR3: CASSPSRRGMDTEAFF
V: TRBV5-4
J: TRBJ1-1

CDR3: CASSRTGTGGYTF
V: TRBV19
J: TRBJ1-2

CDR3: CASSLAGQGQSYGYTF
V: TRBV11-2
J: TRBJ1-2

CDR3: CASSYSGGAQPQHF
V: TRBV6-5
J: TRBJ1-5

CDR3: CASSLVRMAGYNEQFF
V: TRBV7-2
J: TRBJ2-1

CDR3: CASSLSNEQFF
V: TRBV13
J: TRBJ2-1

CDR3: CASSLKKDGDTQYF
V: TRBV5-4
J: TRBJ2-3